This TCR beta chain stems from a study of blood T cell repertoires in COVID-19. Study summary: Samples came from the United States, Italy and Spain, spanning acute and convalescent COVID-19. PBMCs, B-cell-depleted T cells, or T cells were the source of the cDNA or gDNA that made up the material.

Per the authors' pipeline: Amplification from reference gene primers served as the basis for estimated nucleated cell counts. TCRdb keeps only in-frame clones here, not all; method: immunoSEQ multiplex PCR. Clone size and the V and J calls come from that table; the DNA yielded D and trimming. Here the sample spans approximately 150,000 clones, around 90% being singletons. CDR3 length: 15 amino acids. Trimming removed 3 bases from V and 1 base from J, with 11 bases in between. Looked up from germline, CDR1 is LGHNA and CDR2 is YSLEER. V and J are TRBV4-3 and TRBJ2-3, with D possibly matching TRBD2 (6 bases). The sequenced sample consisted of peripheral blood. This clonotype was obtained from a woman aged 55-75 years with active or convalescent COVID-19. In DNA form, the CDR3 reads TGCGCCAGCAGCCAGGAGTGGGGGGGCACAGATACGCAGTATTTT. Amino acid sequence: CASSQEWGGTDTQYF.